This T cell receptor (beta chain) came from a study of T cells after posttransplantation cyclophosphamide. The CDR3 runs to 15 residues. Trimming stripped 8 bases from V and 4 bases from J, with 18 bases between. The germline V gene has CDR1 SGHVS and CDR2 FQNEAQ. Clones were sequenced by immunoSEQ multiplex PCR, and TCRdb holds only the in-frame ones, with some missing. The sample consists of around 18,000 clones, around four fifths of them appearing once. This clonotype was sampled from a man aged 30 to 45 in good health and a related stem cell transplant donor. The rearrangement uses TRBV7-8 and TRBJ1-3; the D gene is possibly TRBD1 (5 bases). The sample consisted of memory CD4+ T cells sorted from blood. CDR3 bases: TGTGCCAGCGGAAAGGGACTGTCATCCGGAAACACCATATATTTT. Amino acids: CASGKGLSSGNTIYF.